This TCR beta chain derives from a study of T cell repertoires in cytomegalovirus infection. Study overall: Both recently identified HLA-C-restricted and well-studied HLA-B-restricted CMV epitopes were used in the study. Through public TCR beta signatures, both CMV infection and matching HLA type were indicated.

This clonotype was detected a few times. As yet, its antigen is unknown. TCRdb ran MiXCR on the reads and lists one entry per CDR3 protein. Here the sample spans hundreds of thousands of distinct CDR3 sequences, 33% being singletons. CDR1 and CDR2 (germline): KGHSH, LQKENI. The CDR3 is 15 residues long. Trimming pared 2 bases from V and 4 bases from J, leaving 14 bases between. Material: cultured PBMCs, obtained from culture after CMV antigen stimulation. The rearrangement uses TRBV18 and TRBJ1-2; tentative D call: TRBD1 (5 bases). The source is a human donor in good health (CMV status not recorded). Some clones in this sample may be carry-over from other donors' samples. CDR3 in DNA: TGTGCCAGCTCACCATCACAGGCGGTCGGCTATGGCTACACCTTC. Protein product: CASSPSQAVGYGYTF.